The source of this T cell receptor beta chain is a study of OX40 agonist ivuxolimab in advanced cancers. About the study: An anti-OX40 (CD134) antibody with agonistic activity, ivuxolimab, was administered to patients.

Samples of blood were obtained at baseline, on cycle 4 day 1, and on cycle 7 day 1. Deletions cut 7 bases from V and 1 base from J, with 11 bases between. Germline lookup yields CDR1 SNHLY and CDR2 FYNNEI. The length of the CDR3 is 13 residues. Measured with immunoSEQ multiplex PCR; TCRdb has only the in-frame clones, and not every one. The table shows some 96,000 clones, with about 80% occurring only once. The V gene is TRBV2, the J gene TRBJ2-7, with D tentatively TRBD2 (6 bases). The sample was CD4+ or CD8+ T cells sorted from blood, taken in a trial of the OX40 agonist ivuxolimab. This TCR came from an adult with an advanced solid tumor such as melanoma, head and neck, liver or kidney cancer. This chain's CDR3 is CASKERASYEQYF. The CDR3 DNA reads as TGTGCCAGCAAAGAGCGGGCTTCCTACGAGCAGTACTTC.